A single sample gave rise to the 16 T cell receptor beta chains below, sequenced in a study of blood T cell repertoires in COVID-19. Assay: immunoSEQ multiplex PCR; the TCRdb copy retains only in-frame clones and omits some. This table has around 270,000 clones, 80% to 90% appearing once. The sample comprised PBMCs or T cells enriched from blood (not recorded which). Receptors originate from a woman in her thirties or forties who had been exposed to COVID-19.

The J gene is TRBJ2-6, the V gene TRBV19; TRBD1 aligns across 7 bases. Germline trimming cut 7 bases from V and 0 bases from J; bases unmatched to any gene: 6. The CDR3 has 16 residues. Per the germline V gene, CDR1 is LNHDA and CDR2 is SQIVND (reference sequence). CDR3 sequence reads: CASTSGGYSGANVLTF. The CDR3 DNA sequence: TGTGCCAGTACGTCAGGGGGTTACTCTGGGGCCAACGTCCTGACTTTC.

This chain links TRBV5-1 with TRBJ2-1; 7 bases match TRBD2. CDR1 is SGHRS, CDR2 YFSETQ, per germline. Trimming took 5 bases from V and 5 from J; bases not matched to a gene: 7. The CDR3 has 14 residues. CDR3 DNA sequence: TGCGCCAGCAGTATGGGGGGGAGACACAATGAGCAGTTCTTC. Encoded protein: CASSMGGRHNEQFF.

The chain's CDR3 is CATSRSPEGNQPQHF. The DNA of the CDR3 is TGTGCCACCAGCAGATCCCCGGAGGGCAATCAGCCCCAGCATTTT. The V gene is TRBV24-1, the J gene TRBJ1-5; D not resolved. This CDR3 region has 15 residues. V was pared by 7 bases and J by 2 bases, with 14 bases between. Germline values: CDR1 KGHDR, CDR2 SFDVKD.

This rearrangement joins TRBV19 to TRBJ2-1, with 13 positions matching TRBD2. The CDR3 is 15 amino acids. The V segment lost 6 bases and the J segment 6 bases; nucleotides outside the gene matches: 5. The germline V gene encodes CDR1 LNHDA and CDR2 SQIVND (reference sequence). The CDR3 protein is CASRKTSGGFNEQFF. The CDR3, as DNA: TGTGCCAGTAGAAAGACTAGCGGGGGGTTCAATGAGCAGTTCTTC.

This chain joins TRBV6-5 and TRBJ1-5; a weak D match, TRBD1 (5 bases). V was trimmed by 6 bases and J by 4 bases, leaving 16 bases between them. In germline, CDR1 is MNHEY, CDR2 SVGAGI. The CDR3 contains 15 residues. The CDR3 DNA follows: TGTGCCAGCAGCGGAAAGGGACTGATAAATCAGCCCCAGCATTTT. Translated: CASSGKGLINQPQHF.

The V call is TRBV7-2, the J call TRBJ2-3, with 10 bases fitting TRBD2. The trim removed 3 bases at V and 4 bases at J, leaving 4 bases unmatched. The CDR3 spans 15 residues. The germline V gene encodes CDR1 SGHTA and CDR2 FQGNSA. The CDR3 sequence: CASSFQAGGPDTQYF. CDR3 DNA sequence: TGTGCCAGCAGCTTTCAAGCGGGGGGGCCAGATACGCAGTATTTT.

This clone was detected a few times. The chain recombines TRBV4-3 with TRBJ1-5; tentatively, D is TRBD1 (6 bases). Trimming pared 0 bases from V and 7 bases from J, leaving 22 bases between. The CDR3 spans 18 residues. Germline loops: CDR1 LGHNA, CDR2 YSLEER. CDR3 sequence (DNA): TGCGCCAGCAGCCAAGAGGGGGGGCGCTTTAGCAACTCCCAGCCCCAGCATTTT. Translation: CASSQEGGRFSNSQPQHF.

The genes are TRBV7-9 and TRBJ1-2; the match to TRBD1 covers 9 bases. The CDR3 is made up of 14 amino acids. With V trimmed by 5 bases and J by 8 bases, 9 bases remained unmatched. Germline V gene sequence: CDR1 SEHNR, CDR2 FQNEAQ (reference sequence). The CDR3 protein is CASSGGTGFSGYTF. CDR3 in DNA: TGTGCCAGCAGCGGAGGGACAGGGTTTAGCGGCTACACCTTC.

V and J are TRBV4-2 and TRBJ2-3; D is possibly TRBD2 (6 bases). This CDR3 region has 16 residues. Germline V gene sequence: CDR1 LGHNA, CDR2 YNFKEQ. V was pared by 4 bases and J by 0 bases, with 14 bases between. The CDR3 DNA reads as TGTGCCAGCAGCCCAGGCGGCGGGGCTAGCACAGATACGCAGTATTTT. It encodes CASSPGGGASTDTQYF.

This chain links TRBV18 with TRBJ1-5; TRBD1 matches 7 bases. The CDR3 totals 14 residues. V shed 3 bases, J shed 6 bases, and the junction held 5 bases outside the gene matches. The V gene's germline CDR1 is KGHSH and CDR2 LQKENI. CDR3 loop: CASSPQGGGQPQHF. DNA of the CDR3: TGTGCCAGCTCACCGCAGGGGGGAGGTCAGCCCCAGCATTTT.

The chain couples TRBV2 to TRBJ1-2; 7 positions agree with TRBD1. The CDR3 covers 13 residues. The junction had 9 bases not matched to a gene; V was cut back by 6 bases and J by 8 bases. Germline V gene lookup returns CDR1 SNHLY and CDR2 FYNNEI. CDR3: CASRVDRAQGYTF. The CDR3 DNA sequence: TGTGCCAGCAGGGTCGACAGGGCTCAGGGCTACACCTTC.

The V gene is TRBV28, the J gene TRBJ1-2; TRBD1 matches at 12 bases. The germline CDR1 and CDR2 sequences are MDHEN and SYDVKM. The ends lost 4 bases at V and 4 bases at J; junction bases unmatched: 4. CDR3 length: 15 amino acids. The CDR3 DNA sequence: TGTGCCAGCAGTTCAGGGACAGGGGGCCTCTATGGCTACACCTTC. Translated, it gives CASSSGTGGLYGYTF.

The J gene is TRBJ2-1, the V gene TRBV11-2, with 7 bases matching TRBD2. The germline V gene has CDR1 SGHAT and CDR2 FQNNGV. The CDR3 length is 18 residues. V lost 1 base to trimming and J lost 5 bases; unmatched junction nucleotides: 14. The chain's CDR3 is CASSLGVRWEGRDNEQFF. For the CDR3, the DNA is TGTGCCAGCAGCTTAGGGGTCAGGTGGGAGGGGAGGGACAATGAGCAGTTCTTC. The complete variable domain, with remaining parts taken from reference TRBV11-2 and TRBJ2-1, reads EAGVAQSPRYKIIEKRQSVAFWCNPISGHATLYWYQQILGQGPKLLIQFQNNGVVDDSQLPKDRFSAERLKGVDSTLKIQPAKLEDSAVYLCASSLGVRWEGRDNEQFFGPGTRLTVL.

The chain employs TRBV2 and TRBJ2-7; no definite D call. The CDR3 extends over 13 amino acids. Germline CDR1 is SNHLY and CDR2 is FYNNEI. V lost 6 bases and J 0 bases, leaving 9 bases between the germline ends. The CDR3 spells CASRTGFSYEQYF. CDR3 nucleotides: TGTGCCAGCAGGACTGGTTTCTCCTACGAGCAGTACTTC.

V gene TRBV7-9 combines with J gene TRBJ1-4; 8 bases are a match to TRBD1. In germline, CDR1 is SEHNR, CDR2 FQNEAQ (reference sequence). With V trimmed by 7 bases and J by 7 bases, 11 bases remained unmatched. This CDR3 spans 15 amino acids. The CDR3 coding sequence is TGTGCCAGCACCTCAGGGGCAGGGGGCATTGAAAAACTGTTTTTT. Translation gives CASTSGAGGIEKLFF.

The rearrangement joins TRBV3-1 (or the pseudogene TRBV3-2) to TRBJ2-5, with 7 bases aligning to TRBD2. The trim removed 2 bases at V and 0 bases at J, leaving 3 bases unmatched. Germline assignment: CDR1 LGHDT and CDR2 YNNKEL (reference sequence). CDR3 length: 15 residues. CDR3 residues: CASSQSREDQETQYF. The CDR3 DNA follows: TGTGCCAGCAGCCAAAGCCGGGAGGACCAAGAGACCCAGTACTTC.